What follows are 19 T cell receptor beta chains derived from one specimen sequenced in a study of blood T cell repertoires in COVID-19. The data were produced by immunoSEQ multiplex PCR, yet TCRdb's version contains in-frame clones alone and is incomplete. The sample holds roughly 80,000 clones, 90% to 95% seen once. The sample was peripheral blood. The receptors derive from a man in his sixties with acute or convalescent COVID-19.

In this sample, this clone turned up many times. The chain couples TRBV25-1 to TRBJ2-2; D possibly corresponds to TRBD1 (5 bases). The germline V and J ends were trimmed by 7 bases and 1 base, with 16 bases remaining between them. CDR1 is MGHDK, CDR2 SYGVNS, per germline. The CDR3 totals 16 residues. CDR3 bases: TGTGCCAGCATCCCCCCAGGGCGTGAGAACACCGGGGAGCTGTTTTTT. It is translated as CASIPPGRENTGELFF.

This chain links TRBV2 with TRBJ2-7; 8 bases match TRBD2. V was pared by 11 bases and J by 7 bases, with 10 bases of the junction left unmatched. Germline V gene data show CDR1 as SNHLY and CDR2 as FYNNEI. There are 12 residues in the CDR3. The DNA of the CDR3 is TGTGCCGGTGGACTAGCTATGAGAGAGCAGTACTTC. Amino acid sequence: CAGGLAMREQYF.

The chain combines TRBV29-1 with TRBJ1-6; D gene uncertain. CDR3 length equals 13 residues. The V gene's germline CDR1 is SQVTM and CDR2 ANQGSEA. The germline V and J ends were trimmed by 5 bases and 8 bases, with 13 bases remaining between them. DNA of the CDR3: TGCAGCGTTCGGGAGGATGGGGATTCACCCCTCCACTTT. Translation gives CSVREDGDSPLHF.

The gene calls are TRBV3-1 (or the pseudogene TRBV3-2) and TRBJ2-7; 7 positions match TRBD1. Germline values: CDR1 LGHDT, CDR2 YNNKEL (reference sequence). The CDR3 totals 13 residues. J lost 3 bases, V lost 8 bases, and 7 bases had no gene match. The CDR3 DNA follows: TGTGCCAGCGGCAAGGGACAGTTCTACGAGCAGTACTTC. Translation: CASGKGQFYEQYF.

The chain links TRBV5-5 to TRBJ1-2; 7 bases agree with TRBD1. V lost 4 bases, J lost 4 bases, and 10 bases stayed unmatched. The CDR3 loop spans 15 amino acids. The germline V gene has CDR1 SGHKS and CDR2 YYEKEE (reference sequence). The DNA of the CDR3 is TGTGCCAGCAGCCAGACAGGGATGGACTTCTATGGCTACACCTTC. Amino acids: CASSQTGMDFYGYTF.

The genes are TRBV7-2 and TRBJ2-7; weak D call: TRBD2 (5 bases). Trimming left V 1 base short and J 3 bases short, with 10 bases between. The length of the CDR3 is 14 residues. Germline V lookup: CDR1 SGHTA, CDR2 FQGNSA. As DNA, the CDR3 is TGTGCCAGCAGCTTAGGAGGGAGAGACTACGAGCAGTACTTC. It is translated as CASSLGGRDYEQYF.

This clone appeared once. The chain employs TRBV24-1 and TRBJ1-2; 12 bases are shared with TRBD1. The CDR3 contains 19 residues. The V and J ends lost 8 bases and 5 bases, in that order; junction bases with no gene match: 20. Per the germline V gene, CDR1 is KGHDR and CDR2 is SFDVKD. The CDR3 DNA sequence: TGTGCCACCACCCACGTCGTAGGGACAGGGGGCGAGGTTTGGTATGGCTACACCTTC. This sequence encodes CATTHVVGTGGEVWYGYTF.

This sequence joins TRBV29-1 and TRBJ1-4, with TRBD1 matching over 10 bases. The J segment lost 6 bases and the V segment lost 4 bases, leaving 2 bases of the junction unmatched. The germline V gene has CDR1 SQVTM and CDR2 ANQGSEA. The CDR3 is 13 amino acids. CDR3 protein: CSVGGQGHEKLFF. The CDR3, as DNA: TGCAGCGTTGGGGGACAGGGGCATGAAAAACTGTTTTTT.

The rearrangement uses TRBV28 and TRBJ1-6; 9 bases agree with TRBD1. Losses at the gene ends were 6 bases for V and 7 bases for J; bases not matched to a gene: 7. Germline V CDR1 and CDR2: MDHEN, SYDVKM. This CDR3 is built from 15 residues. The CDR3: CASRESGQGNSPLHF. For the CDR3, the DNA is TGTGCCAGCAGAGAGTCGGGACAGGGAAATTCACCCCTCCACTTT.

CDR3 nucleotide sequence: TGTGCCAGCAGCTCCACCCACAGAGTACTTAATGAAAAACTGTTTTTT. It yields the protein CASSSTHRVLNEKLFF. This chain links TRBV7-4 with TRBJ1-4; D is unclear. Germline CDR1 is SGHVT and CDR2 is SQSDAQ. The CDR3 length is 16 residues. The V gene lost 4 bases and the J gene lost 4 bases, with 16 bases spanning the gap.

This clone has only one observation. This sequence joins TRBV18 and TRBJ2-7, with D perhaps TRBD2 (5 bases). This CDR3 has 13 residues. Trimming took off 5 bases at V and 3 bases at J, with 11 bases between the two ends. Germline V gene sequence: CDR1 KGHSH, CDR2 LQKENI. CDR3 in amino acids: CASSERANYEQYF. CDR3 nucleotides: TGTGCCAGCTCAGAGAGGGCTAACTACGAGCAGTACTTC.

This clone is a singleton in its sample. The chain is built from TRBV11-2 and TRBJ2-1; D is unclear. Germline V gene data show CDR1 as SGHAT and CDR2 as FQNNGV. The germline V and J ends were trimmed by 5 bases and 9 bases, with 8 bases remaining between them. CDR3 length: 11 residues. The CDR3 DNA follows: TGTGCCAGCAGCCCCGAACTTGAGCAGTTCTTC. Translating gives CASSPELEQFF.

The V and J genes are TRBV5-1 and TRBJ1-5; weak D call: TRBD1 (6 bases). V lost 4 bases and J 0 bases, leaving 11 bases between the germline ends. The CDR3 sequence is 15 residues long. CDR1 and CDR2 from the germline V gene are SGHRS and YFSETQ. CDR3 sequence: CASSPGHNSNQPQHF. CDR3 DNA sequence: TGCGCCAGCAGCCCGGGACATAATAGCAATCAGCCCCAGCATTTT.

The chain employs TRBV7-2 and TRBJ1-4, with a possible D match to TRBD1 (5 bases). CDR1 is SGHTA and CDR2 is FQGNSA in the germline V gene. The CDR3 has 16 residues. V dropped 5 bases and J dropped 0 bases, with 13 bases sitting between them. CDR3 protein: CASSPLWGATNEKLFF. The CDR3 coding sequence is TGTGCCAGCAGCCCTCTTTGGGGGGCAACTAATGAAAAACTGTTTTTT.

The CDR3 loop reads CASSMGQGERGEQYF. The CDR3 DNA sequence: TGTGCCAGCAGCATGGGACAGGGGGAAAGAGGCGAGCAGTACTTC. The rearrangement uses TRBV9 and TRBJ2-7; TRBD1 matches at 11 bases. From germline, CDR1 is SGDLS and CDR2 YYNGEE. V lost 4 bases and J lost 6; bases outside the gene matches: 9. This CDR3 contains 15 residues.

The chain employs TRBV5-1 and TRBJ1-4; D unclear. The V gene's germline CDR1 is SGHRS and CDR2 YFSETQ. This CDR3 comprises 14 residues. V was clipped by 4 bases and J by 4 bases, with 11 bases between them. CDR3 DNA sequence: TGCGCCAGCAGCGTTACAGCCAATAATGAAAAACTGTTTTTT. Protein product: CASSVTANNEKLFF.

The genes are TRBV4-3 and TRBJ1-4, with TRBD1 matching over 10 bases. Germline CDR1 and CDR2: LGHNA and YSLEER. The CDR3 contains 15 residues. Losses at the gene ends were 1 base for V and 5 bases for J; bases not matched to a gene: 1. The CDR3 region is CASSQVDRGNEKLFF. CDR3 sequence (DNA): TGCGCCAGCAGCCAAGTGGACAGGGGGAATGAAAAACTGTTTTTT.

The chain joins TRBV2 to TRBJ2-1; perhaps TRBD1 as D (5 bases). Germline values: CDR1 SNHLY, CDR2 FYNNEI. Trimming removed 6 bases at V and 7 bases at J, with 25 bases between. This CDR3 is built from 17 residues. DNA for the CDR3: TGTGCCAGCAGGCACCGAATGGGGCCCCGTCCGAAAAATGAGCAGTTCTTC. Its translation: CASRHRMGPRPKNEQFF.

The chain links TRBV29-1 to TRBJ1-1, with D perhaps matching TRBD1 (5 bases). The CDR3 is 12 residues long. Trimming pared 4 bases from V and 1 base from J, leaving 7 bases between. Germline V gives CDR1 SQVTM, CDR2 ANQGSEA. The CDR3 loop reads CSVARGNTEAFF. In DNA form, the CDR3 reads TGCAGCGTTGCAAGGGGGAACACTGAAGCTTTCTTT.